Listed here are 14 T cell receptor beta chains from one sample, sequenced in a study of cytomegalovirus exposure and HLA in healthy donors. Vbeta (60) and Jbeta (13) primers were used in the PCR. TCRdb keeps only in-frame clones here, not all; method: immunoSEQ multiplex PCR. This table has approximately 110,000 clones, roughly two thirds appearing once. The sample consisted of PBMCs. These receptors were obtained from a man aged 40-49 years in good health and CMV-seronegative.

The rearrangement uses TRBV23-1 and TRBJ1-6; 8 bases agree with TRBD1. Being an ORF, TRBV23-1 has a function that is uncertain. V was pared by 0 bases and J by 7 bases, with 2 bases of the junction left unmatched. CDR3 length: 15 amino acids. The CDR3 DNA is TGCGCCAGCAGTCAATCGGACAGGGCGAATTCACCCCTCCACTTT. It encodes CASSQSDRANSPLHF.

V usage is TRBV5-3 and J usage is TRBJ1-5, with TRBD1 matching 9 bases. TRBV5-3 is recorded as an ORF, its role being uncertain. Trimming cost V 3 bases and J 7 bases; bases outside gene matches: 5. This CDR3 region has 14 residues. CDR3 protein: CARSWGDRVQPQHF. CDR3 nucleotides: TGTGCCAGAAGCTGGGGGGACAGGGTGCAGCCCCAGCATTTT.

The chain recombines TRBV18 with TRBJ1-6; 9 nucleotides match TRBD1. The V gene end was trimmed by 6 bases and the J gene end by 10 bases; junction bases not matched to a gene: 10. There are 15 residues in the CDR3. From germline, CDR1 is KGHSH and CDR2 LQKENI. The CDR3 loop reads CASSLVRDRESPLHF. The CDR3 DNA sequence: TGTGCCAGCTCCCTCGTACGGGACAGGGAATCACCCCTCCACTTT. Filled out from reference TRBV18 and TRBJ1-6, the complete variable domain reads NAGVMQNPRHLVRRRGQEARLRCSPMKGHSHVYWYRQLPEEGLKFMVYLQKENIIDESGMPKERFSAEFPKEGPSILRIQQVVRGDSAAYFCASSLVRDRESPLHFGNGTRLTVT.

A few counts support this clone. The V call is TRBV10-3, the J call TRBJ2-2; 10 nucleotides match TRBD1. Trimming cost V 10 bases and J 5 bases; bases outside gene matches: 1. This CDR3 has 12 residues. The germline V gene encodes CDR1 ENHRY and CDR2 SYGVKD. The CDR3 protein is CATGQGTGELFF. DNA of the CDR3: TGTGCCACGGGACAGGGGACCGGGGAGCTGTTTTTT.

The J gene is TRBJ1-5, the V gene TRBV28, with D possibly being TRBD1 (5 bases). This CDR3 comprises 13 residues. Germline-derived CDR1 and CDR2 are MDHEN and SYDVKM. The V end was cut by 7 bases, the J end by 7 bases, with 14 bases between. CDR3 protein: CASTRRGEQPQHF. In DNA, the CDR3 is TGTGCCAGCACCCGTAGGGGTGAACAGCCCCAGCATTTT. The whole variable domain, filled in from reference TRBV28 and TRBJ1-5, reads DVKVTQSSRYLVKRTGEKVFLECVQDMDHENMFWYRQDPGLGLRLIYFSYDVKMKEKGDIPEGYSVSREKKERFSLILESASTNQTSMYLCASTRRGEQPQHFGDGTRLSIL.

This chain links TRBV19 with TRBJ2-7; weak D call: TRBD1 (6 bases). V was shortened by 8 bases and J by 1 base, with 12 bases between the two germline ends. CDR3 length equals 13 residues. Germline values: CDR1 LNHDA, CDR2 SQIVND (reference sequence). The DNA of the CDR3 is TGTGCCAGTCAGCGGCAGGGGTCCTACGAGCAGTACTTC. Its translation is CASQRQGSYEQYF.

Note on this clone: Other DNA sequences in the sample encode the same CDR3. For the CDR3, the DNA is TGTGCCAGCAGCTTGGTAGAGCGACAGACTCAGGCCCAGTACTTC. Translation gives CASSLVERQTQAQYF. The chain uses TRBV5-6 and TRBJ2-5, with D possibly TRBD1 on 5 matching bases. Germline assignment: CDR1 SGHDT and CDR2 YYEEEE. The CDR3 runs to 15 residues. The V and J ends lost 0 bases and 9 bases respectively, with 18 bases between them.

CDR3 in DNA: TGTGCCAGCAGCTACCGACAGGGTAGCAACACTGAAGCTTTCTTT. It translates to CASSYRQGSNTEAFF. The V gene is TRBV5-6, the J gene TRBJ1-1; 7 bases are shared with TRBD1. The CDR3 runs 15 residues. Germline V CDR1 and CDR2: SGHDT, YYEEEE. The junction had 7 bases not matched to a gene; V was cut back by 3 bases and J by 2 bases.

J is TRBJ2-7 and V is TRBV19; 9 bases align to TRBD2. The germline gives CDR1 LNHDA, CDR2 SQIVND (reference sequence). The CDR3 covers 14 residues. The ends lost 6 bases at V and 4 bases at J; junction bases unmatched: 7. CDR3 in DNA: TGTGCCAGTAGCTTGTCTAGCGGGGAGTACGAGCAGTACTTC. Encoded protein: CASSLSSGEYEQYF.

The chain is built from TRBV28 and TRBJ1-1; a possible D gene is TRBD1 (6 bases). Trimming cost V 6 bases and J 1 base, with 15 bases left between them. The CDR3 covers 15 residues. Germline V CDR1 and CDR2: MDHEN, SYDVKM. The CDR3 is CASRLPGGPNTEAFF. The DNA of the CDR3 is TGTGCCAGCAGACTACCCGGGGGGCCGAACACTGAAGCTTTCTTT.

This clone is labeled medium-sized (0.01 to 0.1%). The chain links TRBV5-1 to TRBJ1-1; possible D gene TRBD1, 5 bases. CDR3 length equals 13 residues. The germline gives CDR1 SGHRS, CDR2 YFSETQ. V was pared by 3 bases and J by 7 bases, with 13 bases between. The CDR3 bases are TGCGCCAGCAGCTCACTACCCGGGGGTGAAGCTTTCTTT. The encoded protein is CASSSLPGGEAFF.

The chain uses TRBV25-1 and TRBJ1-2; 9 bases map to TRBD1. The CDR3 consists of 15 residues. Germline loops: CDR1 MGHDK, CDR2 SYGVNS. Unmatched junction bases numbered 12, after V lost 6 bases and J lost 7 bases. CDR3 region: CASRAGTGYFSGYTF. DNA for the CDR3: TGTGCCAGCAGGGCCGGGACAGGGTATTTCAGTGGCTACACCTTC.

The chain recombines TRBV4-3 with TRBJ2-7; possible D gene TRBD1, 5 bases. V lost 0 bases and J lost 0, with 12 bases in between. CDR1 and CDR2 from the germline V gene are LGHNA and YSLEER. The CDR3 runs 16 residues. CDR3 region: CASSQDLRQGSYEQYF. The CDR3 bases are TGCGCCAGCAGCCAAGATCTTCGGCAGGGCTCCTACGAGCAGTACTTC.

This clone turned up a few times. Written as DNA, the CDR3 is TGTGCCAGCAGCTTAGATACTGGGGACAGGGGGCCACTTTCCTACGAGCAGTACTTC. This sequence encodes CASSLDTGDRGPLSYEQYF. The chain links TRBV7-9 to TRBJ2-7, with 12 bases that match TRBD1. Per germline, CDR1 SEHNR and CDR2 FQNEAQ (reference sequence). The CDR3 extends over 19 amino acids. With 1 base clipped from V and 1 base from J, the junction kept 11 bases outside the gene matches. The full variable domain, with the rest looked up from reference TRBV7-9 and TRBJ2-7, is DTGVSQNPRHKITKRGQNVTFRCDPISEHNRLYWYRQTLGQGPEFLTYFQNEAQLEKSRLLSDRFSAERPKGSFSTLEIQRTEQGDSAMYLCASSLDTGDRGPLSYEQYFGPGTRLTVT.